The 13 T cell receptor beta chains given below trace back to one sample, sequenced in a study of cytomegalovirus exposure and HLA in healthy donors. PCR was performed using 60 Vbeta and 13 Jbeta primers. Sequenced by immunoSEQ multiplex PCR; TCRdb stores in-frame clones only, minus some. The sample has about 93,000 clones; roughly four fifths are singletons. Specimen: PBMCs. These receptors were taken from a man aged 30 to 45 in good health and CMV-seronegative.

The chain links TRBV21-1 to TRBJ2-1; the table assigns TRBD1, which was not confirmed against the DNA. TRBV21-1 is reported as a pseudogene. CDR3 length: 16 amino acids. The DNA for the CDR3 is TGTGCCAGCAGCAAAGGAATGAAGTGCCAGTACAATGAGCAGTTCTTC. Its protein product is CASSKGMKCQYNEQFF.

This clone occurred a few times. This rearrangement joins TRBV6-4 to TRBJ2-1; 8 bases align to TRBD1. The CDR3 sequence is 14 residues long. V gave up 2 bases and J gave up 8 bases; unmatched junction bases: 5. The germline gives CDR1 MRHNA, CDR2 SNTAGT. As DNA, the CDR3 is TGTGCCAGCAGTGACGGGCAGGGGGCCGATGAGCAGTTCTTC. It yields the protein CASSDGQGADEQFF.

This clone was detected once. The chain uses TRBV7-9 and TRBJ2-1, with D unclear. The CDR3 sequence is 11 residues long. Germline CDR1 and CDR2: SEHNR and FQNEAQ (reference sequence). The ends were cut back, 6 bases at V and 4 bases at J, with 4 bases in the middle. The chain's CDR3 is CASSPYNEQFF. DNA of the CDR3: TGTGCCAGCAGTCCATACAATGAGCAGTTCTTC.

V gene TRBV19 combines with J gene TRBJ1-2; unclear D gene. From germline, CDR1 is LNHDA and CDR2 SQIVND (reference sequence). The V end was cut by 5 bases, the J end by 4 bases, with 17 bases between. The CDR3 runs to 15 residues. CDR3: CASSRRAPAIYGYTF. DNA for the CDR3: TGTGCCAGTAGTCGGAGGGCACCGGCGATCTATGGCTACACCTTC.

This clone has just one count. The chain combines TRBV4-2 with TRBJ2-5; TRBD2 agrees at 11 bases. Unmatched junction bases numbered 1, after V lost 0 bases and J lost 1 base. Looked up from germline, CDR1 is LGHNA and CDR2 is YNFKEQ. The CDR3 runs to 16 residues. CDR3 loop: CASSQDLAGGQETQYF. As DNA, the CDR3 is TGTGCCAGCAGCCAAGATCTAGCGGGGGGCCAAGAGACCCAGTACTTC.

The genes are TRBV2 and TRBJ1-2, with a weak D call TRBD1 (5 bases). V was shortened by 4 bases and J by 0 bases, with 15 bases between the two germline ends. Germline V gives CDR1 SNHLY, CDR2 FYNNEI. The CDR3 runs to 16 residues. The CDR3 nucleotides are TGTGCCAGCAGTGTAGACAGTGATATGGCTAACTATGGCTACACCTTC. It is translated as CASSVDSDMANYGYTF.

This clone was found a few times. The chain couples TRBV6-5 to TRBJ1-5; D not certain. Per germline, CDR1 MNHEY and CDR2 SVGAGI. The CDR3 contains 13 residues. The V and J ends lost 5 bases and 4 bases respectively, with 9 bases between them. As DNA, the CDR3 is TGTGCCAGCAGTAGACGGGGAAATCAGCCCCAGCATTTT. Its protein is CASSRRGNQPQHF.

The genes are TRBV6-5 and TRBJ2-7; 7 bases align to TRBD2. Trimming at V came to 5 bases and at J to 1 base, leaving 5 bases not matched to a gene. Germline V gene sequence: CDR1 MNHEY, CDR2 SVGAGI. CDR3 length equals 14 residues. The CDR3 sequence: CASSTPGLSYEQYF. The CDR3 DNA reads TGTGCCAGCAGTACACCGGGACTATCCTACGAGCAGTACTTC.

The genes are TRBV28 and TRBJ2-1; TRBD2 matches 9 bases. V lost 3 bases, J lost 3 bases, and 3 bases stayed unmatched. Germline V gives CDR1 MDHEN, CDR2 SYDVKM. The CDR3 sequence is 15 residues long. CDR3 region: CASSFSGSGYNEQFF. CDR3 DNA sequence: TGTGCCAGCAGTTTTAGCGGGAGCGGCTACAATGAGCAGTTCTTC.

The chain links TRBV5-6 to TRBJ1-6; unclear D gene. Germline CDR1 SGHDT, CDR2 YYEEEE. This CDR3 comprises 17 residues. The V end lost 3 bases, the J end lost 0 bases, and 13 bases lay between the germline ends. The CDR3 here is CASSSQETSSYNSPLHF. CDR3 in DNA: TGTGCCAGCAGCTCCCAGGAAACAAGCTCCTATAATTCACCCCTCCACTTT.

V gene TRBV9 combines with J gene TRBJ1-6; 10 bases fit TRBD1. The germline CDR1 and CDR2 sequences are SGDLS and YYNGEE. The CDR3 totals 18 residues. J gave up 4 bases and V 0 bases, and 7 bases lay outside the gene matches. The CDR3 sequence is CASSVGIGQGEYNSPLHF. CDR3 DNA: TGTGCCAGCAGCGTAGGAATAGGACAGGGGGAGTATAATTCACCCCTCCACTTT.

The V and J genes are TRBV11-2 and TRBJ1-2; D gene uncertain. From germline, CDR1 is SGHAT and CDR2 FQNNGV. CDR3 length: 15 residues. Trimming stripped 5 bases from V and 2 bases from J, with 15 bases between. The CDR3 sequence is CASSPRPSENYGYTF. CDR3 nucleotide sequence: TGTGCCAGCAGCCCCCGCCCGTCGGAGAACTATGGCTACACCTTC.

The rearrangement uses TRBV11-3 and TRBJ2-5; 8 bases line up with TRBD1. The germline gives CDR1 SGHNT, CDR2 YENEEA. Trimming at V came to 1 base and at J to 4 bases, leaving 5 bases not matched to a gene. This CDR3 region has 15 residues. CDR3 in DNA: TGTGCCAGCAGCTTAGGAACAGGGGGAGTAGAGACCCAGTACTTC. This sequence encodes CASSLGTGGVETQYF.